This record covers a single T cell receptor beta chain. Its antigen is currently unknown. This sample was included in a study of OX40 agonist ivuxolimab in advanced cancers. Study-level points and caveats: In CD8+ T cells, expanded clones were on average more numerous than in CD4+. Low normalized T-cell clonal expansion was additionally recorded for some nonresponders. Among the lowest levels of clonal expansion were found in partial responders at 0.1-3.0 mg/kg.

Peripheral blood came from all dose cohorts at three timepoints. Produced via immunoSEQ multiplex PCR; TCRdb's table is partial and in-frame only. The sample consists of about 89,000 clones, more than 75% of them appearing once. This TCR derives from an adult with an advanced solid tumor such as melanoma, head and neck, liver or kidney cancer. Sequencing used CD4+ or CD8+ T cells sorted from blood, obtained in a trial of the OX40 agonist ivuxolimab.

The DNA for the CDR3 is TGTGCCAGCTCACCACCGACGTCACTCCGCACAGATACGCAGTATTTT. It yields the protein CASSPPTSLRTDTQYF. The rearrangement uses TRBV18 and TRBJ2-3; D call uncertain. Germline values: CDR1 KGHSH, CDR2 LQKENI. Trimming removed 0 bases at V and 1 base at J, with 11 bases between. This CDR3 has 16 residues. The full variable domain, completed using reference TRBV18 and TRBJ2-3, is NAGVMQNPRHLVRRRGQEARLRCSPMKGHSHVYWYRQLPEEGLKFMVYLQKENIIDESGMPKERFSAEFPKEGPSILRIQQVVRGDSAAYFCASSPPTSLRTDTQYFGPGTRLTVL.